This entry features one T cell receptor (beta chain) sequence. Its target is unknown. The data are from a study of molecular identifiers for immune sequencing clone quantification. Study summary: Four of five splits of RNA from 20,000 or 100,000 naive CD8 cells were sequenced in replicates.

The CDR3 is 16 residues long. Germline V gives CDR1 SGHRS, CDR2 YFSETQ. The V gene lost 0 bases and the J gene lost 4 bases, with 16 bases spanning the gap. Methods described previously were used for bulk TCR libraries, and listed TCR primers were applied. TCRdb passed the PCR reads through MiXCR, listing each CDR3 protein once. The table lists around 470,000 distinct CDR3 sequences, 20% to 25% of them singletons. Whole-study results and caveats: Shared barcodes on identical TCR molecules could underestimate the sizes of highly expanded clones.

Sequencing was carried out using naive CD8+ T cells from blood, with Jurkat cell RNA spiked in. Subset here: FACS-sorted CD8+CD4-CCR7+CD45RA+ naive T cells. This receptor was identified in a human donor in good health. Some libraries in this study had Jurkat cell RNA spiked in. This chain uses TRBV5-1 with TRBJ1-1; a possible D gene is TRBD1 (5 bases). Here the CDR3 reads CASSLGPLGGGTEAFF. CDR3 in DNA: TGCGCCAGCAGCTTGGGTCCACTGGGGGGGGGCACTGAAGCTTTCTTT.